These T cell receptor beta chains were read from a single sample in a study of beta chain features in type 1 diabetes. Some clones are missing from TCRdb's copy, which holds only in-frame ones; the method was immunoSEQ multiplex PCR. Among some 130,000 clones, around 10% were seen once, and the ten largest hold 0.65% to 0.75%. The sequencing sample was made of central memory CD4+ T cells from blood. The receptors originated from a man younger than 40 with type 1 diabetes. Each CDR3 is given with its conserved first and last residue. Expanded clones are given a class, and other clones once, few, many or no size at all.

v_call clone_size cdr3_aa
TRBV27 few CASSLSRRGREKLFF
TRBV2 NA CASSESPLAGEETQYF
TRBV7-9 few CASSLAGSTYEQYF
TRBV25-1 NA CASSASGEVETQYF
TRBV30 many CAWSVARQPQHF
TRBV7-3 NA CASSPSGSITDTQYF
TRBV19 NA CASSTWTGKYEQYF
TRBV5-6 NA CASSLVTSGGGNEQFF
TRBV7-3 few CASSLYSRPYEQYF
TRBV11-2 NA CASSLSGGEETQYF
TRBV29-1 NA CSVRQGGSETQYF
TRBV9 NA CASSVGRLENIQYF
TRBV6-6 NA CASTQGDGAEAFF
TRBV25-1 NA CASSEPGQGYEQYF
TRBV25-1 few CASSETGANIQYF
TRBV15 NA CATREGQNTEAFF
TRBV4-2 few CASSLGASPLNEQYF
TRBV7-2 few CASSRRVETQYF
TRBV5-1 NA CASSSRRGAQNTGELFF
TRBV5-1 NA CASSQQGLNSPLHF
TRBV5-1 NA CASSTDRGGTEAFF
TRBV4-3 many CASSQGTSGGWGEQFF
TRBV7-9 NA CASSLNPRNTEAFF
TRBV4-2 NA CASSQGGKGGEQYF
TRBV28 few CASSPGQVFGTQYF
TRBV5-1 few CASSSGSSGANVLTF
TRBV27 NA CASSSGGKGNQPQHF
TRBV5-1 NA CASSLVGQETQYF
TRBV19 NA CASSTTGADTQYF
TRBV30 NA CAWSVRGDSPNQPQHF